The 15 T cell receptor beta chains below all came from one sample that was sequenced in a study of cytomegalovirus exposure and HLA in healthy donors. PCR was performed using 60 Vbeta and 13 Jbeta primers. Clones were read by immunoSEQ multiplex PCR, and TCRdb kept only the in-frame ones, dropping some. Here the sample spans under 200,000 clones, around 80% being singletons. Sequenced input: PBMCs. The receptors stem from a male donor in good health and CMV-seropositive.

This rearrangement joins TRBV6-5 to TRBJ2-1; 7 bases agree with TRBD1. CDR3 length: 13 residues. CDR1 is MNHEY, CDR2 SVGAGI, per germline. After removal of 5 bases from V and 11 bases from J, the junction contained 9 bases not matched to a gene. This chain's CDR3 is CASSPLRQGKQFF. CDR3 sequence (DNA): TGTGCCAGCAGTCCCCTCAGACAGGGAAAGCAGTTCTTC.

This chain links TRBV5-6 with TRBJ2-6; TRBD1 aligns across 9 bases. The trim removed 4 bases at V and 2 bases at J, leaving 4 bases unmatched. The CDR3 runs to 16 residues. Germline V gene lookup returns CDR1 SGHDT and CDR2 YYEEEE. The CDR3 DNA is TGTGCCAGCAGCGGGACAGGGTTGGCTGGGGCCAACGTCCTGACTTTC. The encoded protein is CASSGTGLAGANVLTF.

The CDR3 spells CASSLQGSEIAYEQYF. Here the CDR3 DNA reads TGTGCCAGCAGTTTACAAGGTAGCGAGATAGCCTACGAGCAGTACTTC. The chain links TRBV27 to TRBJ2-7, with TRBD2 as a possible D gene (5 bases). With 2 bases removed from V and 2 bases from J, the gap between germline ends came to 16 bases. The CDR3 sequence is 16 residues long. Germline loops: CDR1 MNHEY, CDR2 SMNVEV (reference sequence).

Notes on this clone: The junction and the germline gene differ at one end; a read error may be behind it. The chain employs TRBV7-9 and TRBJ2-1, with 9 positions matching TRBD2. Germline CDR1 is SEHNR and CDR2 is FQNEAQ (reference sequence). This CDR3 has 17 residues. In DNA form, the CDR3 reads TGTTCCAGCAGCTTAGCCGGGCTAGCGGGATCTCACAATGAGCAGTTCTTC. This sequence encodes CSSSLAGLAGSHNEQFF.

For the CDR3, the DNA is TGCGCCAGCAGCACCGGGACAGGGGCTCAAGAGACCCAGTACTTC. It yields the protein CASSTGTGAQETQYF. The chain couples TRBV5-1 to TRBJ2-5; 10 nucleotides match TRBD1. The ends lost 4 bases at V and 2 bases at J; junction bases unmatched: 5. This CDR3 contains 15 residues. Germline V gives CDR1 SGHRS, CDR2 YFSETQ.

The V and J genes are TRBV30 and TRBJ2-1; 12 nucleotides line up with TRBD2. Germline V gene sequence: CDR1 GTSNPN, CDR2 SVGIG (reference sequence). V shed 3 bases and J 4 bases; nucleotides not matched to a gene: 4. This CDR3 is 15 amino acids long. DNA of the CDR3: TGTGCCTGGAGCGAGACTAGCGGGAGTTACAATGAGCAGTTCTTC. Encoded protein: CAWSETSGSYNEQFF.

The gene calls are TRBV5-4 and TRBJ2-7; 10 nucleotides line up with TRBD2. This CDR3 region has 14 residues. Germline V gene data show CDR1 as SGHNT and CDR2 as YYREEE (reference sequence). V was clipped by 4 bases and J by 3 bases; unmatched bases: 4. In DNA form, the CDR3 reads TGTGCCAGCAGCCAACGGACTAGCGGCTACGAGCAGTACTTC. Translating it yields CASSQRTSGYEQYF.

This clone was detected once. The V and J genes are TRBV28 and TRBJ2-1, with 7 bases fitting TRBD1. CDR1 MDHEN and CDR2 SYDVKM come from the germline V gene. The CDR3 has 16 amino acids. Trimming at V came to 5 bases and at J to 1 base, leaving 8 bases not matched to a gene. In DNA form, the CDR3 reads TGTGCCAGCAGTCTGCCAGGGGGTTTATCCTACAATGAGCAGTTCTTC. Residues: CASSLPGGLSYNEQFF.

J is TRBJ2-3 and V is TRBV18, with D possibly TRBD2 on 6 matching bases. Germline V gives CDR1 KGHSH, CDR2 LQKENI. This CDR3 is 14 amino acids long. V dropped 4 bases and J dropped 5 bases, with 13 bases sitting between them. DNA of the CDR3: TGTGCCAGCTCACTCGTTTTGCGGGGAGATACGCAGTATTTT. Amino acid sequence: CASSLVLRGDTQYF. Drawing the rest from reference TRBV18 and TRBJ2-3, the complete variable domain is NAGVMQNPRHLVRRRGQEARLRCSPMKGHSHVYWYRQLPEEGLKFMVYLQKENIIDESGMPKERFSAEFPKEGPSILRIQQVVRGDSAAYFCASSLVLRGDTQYFGPGTRLTVL.

This sequence joins TRBV30 and TRBJ2-7; 10 bases match TRBD1. The V gene's germline CDR1 is GTSNPN and CDR2 SVGIG (reference sequence). This CDR3 comprises 14 residues. V lost 0 bases and J lost 5; bases outside the gene matches: 4. The CDR3 loop reads CAWSVGTGEDEQYF. The DNA for the CDR3 is TGTGCCTGGAGTGTAGGGACAGGGGAAGACGAGCAGTACTTC.

This rearrangement joins TRBV28 to TRBJ2-5, with D possibly matching TRBD2 (6 bases). Per germline, CDR1 MDHEN and CDR2 SYDVKM. Trimming removed 3 bases from V and 5 bases from J, with 10 bases in between. CDR3 length: 13 residues. CDR3 DNA sequence: TGTGCCAGCAGTTTTGGAGGAGGGGAGACCCAGTACTTC. This gives the protein CASSFGGGETQYF.

The V call is TRBV9, the J call TRBJ2-5; a possible D gene is TRBD1 (6 bases). V lost 4 bases to trimming and J lost 4 bases, with 11 bases between them. The germline CDR1 and CDR2 sequences are SGDLS and YYNGEE. This CDR3 has 13 amino acids. CDR3 bases: TGTGCCAGCAGCTCAGGGGCGGGAGAGACCCAGTACTTC. Translation gives CASSSGAGETQYF.

The chain couples TRBV10-3 to TRBJ2-5, with a weak D call TRBD2 (5 bases). Germline lookup yields CDR1 ENHRY and CDR2 SYGVKD. V gave up 5 bases and J gave up 2 bases, with 9 bases separating them. The CDR3 has 13 residues. The CDR3 DNA sequence: TGTGCCATCAGTCCGGGGTGGCAAGAGACCCAGTACTTC. Amino acids: CAISPGWQETQYF.

This chain connects TRBV19 to TRBJ2-3, with 14 bases that match TRBD2. CDR1 and CDR2 (germline): LNHDA, SQIVND (reference sequence). This CDR3 comprises 15 residues. The ends lost 7 bases at V and 4 bases at J; junction bases unmatched: 4. CDR3 sequence: CASTPGLAGADTQYF. For the CDR3, the DNA is TGTGCCAGTACCCCGGGACTAGCGGGAGCAGATACGCAGTATTTT.

The chain recombines TRBV2 with TRBJ2-2; 9 positions match TRBD2. With V trimmed by 8 bases and J by 7 bases, 8 bases remained unmatched. Germline-derived CDR1 and CDR2 are SNHLY and FYNNEI. The CDR3 consists of 14 residues. The CDR3 spells CASLPSGIVGELFF. The CDR3 DNA reads as TGTGCCAGCCTCCCTAGCGGGATAGTCGGGGAGCTGTTTTTT.